Each of the 21 T cell receptor beta chains below was sequenced from the same sample in a study of blood T cell repertoires in COVID-19. Profiled with immunoSEQ multiplex PCR; TCRdb holds only in-frame clones, not every one. Among 300,000 to 400,000 clones listed, about nine tenths were seen once. The sequenced material came from peripheral blood. These TCRs come from a woman in her 70s with COVID-19, enrolled during active disease.

The chain joins TRBV27 to TRBJ1-6; TRBD1 agrees at 9 bases. There are 15 residues in the CDR3. The trim removed 4 bases at V and 7 bases at J, leaving 5 bases unmatched. Germline V CDR1 and CDR2: MNHEY, SMNVEV (reference sequence). The CDR3 DNA sequence: TGTGCCAGCAGTTGGGAACAGGGGGCGAATTCACCCCTCCACTTT. It encodes CASSWEQGANSPLHF.

The rearrangement links TRBV12-3 or TRBV12-4 to TRBJ1-2; TRBD1 might be the D (5 bases). Trimming removed 6 bases at V and 6 bases at J, with 11 bases between. CDR3 size: 12 residues. CDR3 amino acids: CASSPDSHGYTF. The CDR3 DNA sequence: TGTGCCAGCAGCCCTGACAGCCATGGCTACACCTTC.

This chain joins TRBV4-1 and TRBJ2-3; D remains unclear. Trimming took off 1 base at V and 8 bases at J, with 16 bases between the two ends. This CDR3 spans 15 amino acids. Germline V CDR1 and CDR2: MGHRA, YSYEKL. The CDR3 loop reads CASSQAEASRSTQYF. DNA for the CDR3: TGCGCCAGCAGCCAAGCTGAGGCCTCCCGTTCTACGCAGTATTTT.

The chain is built from TRBV6-5 and TRBJ1-3; D gene unclear. This CDR3 comprises 15 residues. V was trimmed by 5 bases and J by 7 bases, leaving 18 bases between them. The germline gives CDR1 MNHEY, CDR2 SVGAGI. CDR3 residues: CASSSSHSGGNTIYF. The CDR3 nucleotides read TGTGCCAGCAGTAGCAGCCACTCTGGAGGGAACACCATATATTTT.

The gene calls are TRBV6-5 and TRBJ2-1; D is undetermined. Germline CDR1 reads MNHEY; CDR2 reads SVGAGI. V lost 0 bases to trimming and J lost 6 bases, with 9 bases between them. This CDR3 has 14 amino acids. This chain's CDR3 is CASSYSFLSNEQFF. The CDR3 nucleotides are TGTGCCAGCAGTTACTCGTTCCTGTCCAATGAGCAGTTCTTC.

In this sample, this clone turned up many times. The V and J genes are TRBV27 and TRBJ1-6; TRBD1 matches at 8 bases. The CDR3 sequence is 17 residues long. The junction had 13 bases not matched to a gene; V was cut back by 6 bases and J by 6 bases. The germline V gene encodes CDR1 MNHEY and CDR2 SMNVEV (reference sequence). The CDR3 sequence is CASSPPPTGAINSPLHF. The DNA of the CDR3 is TGTGCCAGCAGCCCACCTCCGACAGGGGCAATTAATTCACCCCTCCACTTT.

V and J are TRBV7-9 and TRBJ2-6; 10 bases align to TRBD1. The CDR3 is 19 residues long. J was trimmed by 0 bases and V by 2 bases; bases with no gene match: 7. From germline, CDR1 is SEHNR and CDR2 FQNEAQ (reference sequence). CDR3 nucleotide sequence: TGTGCCAGCAGCTTAAAGGGACAGGGGCAGTCCTCTGGGGCCAACGTCCTGACTTTC. Encoded protein: CASSLKGQGQSSGANVLTF.

This clone was seen only a few times. This chain connects TRBV24-1 to TRBJ1-5; 9 nucleotides align to TRBD1. Trimming removed 10 bases from V and 7 bases from J; junction bases left unmatched: 4. Germline V lookup: CDR1 KGHDR, CDR2 SFDVKD. This CDR3 spans 12 amino acids. CDR3 nucleotide sequence: TGTGCCACGGGACAGGGTGGGCAGCCCCAGCATTTT. Protein: CATGQGGQPQHF.

V and J are TRBV18 and TRBJ1-1, with 7 bases lining up with TRBD1. The CDR3 sequence is 15 residues long. V shed 3 bases, J shed 5 bases, and the junction held 9 bases outside the gene matches. Germline assignment: CDR1 KGHSH and CDR2 LQKENI. The CDR3 reads CASSPGAGGWTEAFF. In DNA, the CDR3 is TGTGCCAGCTCACCGGGGGCAGGGGGTTGGACTGAAGCTTTCTTT. Using reference TRBV18 and TRBJ1-1 for the parts outside the CDR3, the full variable domain is NAGVMQNPRHLVRRRGQEARLRCSPMKGHSHVYWYRQLPEEGLKFMVYLQKENIIDESGMPKERFSAEFPKEGPSILRIQQVVRGDSAAYFCASSPGAGGWTEAFFGQGTRLTVV.

This chain uses TRBV24-1 with TRBJ1-6; D call uncertain. Per the germline V gene, CDR1 is KGHDR and CDR2 is SFDVKD. Trimming cost V 4 bases and J 6 bases, with 15 bases left between them. This CDR3 comprises 16 residues. The CDR3 here is CATSDILQVVNSPLHF. DNA for the CDR3: TGTGCCACCAGTGACATACTCCAGGTCGTTAATTCACCCCTCCACTTT.

The V call is TRBV24-1, the J call TRBJ1-1, with 11 bases fitting TRBD1. Germline V gene data show CDR1 as KGHDR and CDR2 as SFDVKD. Germline trimming cut 3 bases from V and 8 bases from J; bases unmatched to any gene: 10. The CDR3 spans 16 residues. In DNA form, the CDR3 reads TGTGCCACCAGTGATCGCCCCCTCGGGACAGGGGGGGAAGCTTTCTTT. Translating gives CATSDRPLGTGGEAFF.

V and J are TRBV27 and TRBJ2-5, with a weak D call TRBD2 (7 bases). This CDR3 region has 13 residues. The V and J ends lost 6 bases and 4 bases respectively, with 12 bases between them. Germline V gives CDR1 MNHEY, CDR2 SMNVEV (reference sequence). This CDR3 reads CASSKGGVETQYF. The CDR3, as DNA: TGTGCCAGCAGCAAAGGGGGGGTAGAGACCCAGTACTTC.

The chain couples TRBV2 to TRBJ1-5; TRBD1 matches 8 bases. Unmatched junction bases numbered 5, after V lost 7 bases and J lost 3 bases. The germline V gene has CDR1 SNHLY and CDR2 FYNNEI. The CDR3 consists of 14 residues. The chain's CDR3 is CASKETGDNQPQHF. The CDR3 nucleotides are TGTGCCAGCAAGGAGACAGGGGACAATCAGCCCCAGCATTTT.

The rearrangement joins TRBV5-1 to TRBJ1-2; 7 bases align to TRBD1. The trim removed 1 base at V and 2 bases at J, leaving 5 bases unmatched. The CDR3 sequence is 15 residues long. CDR1 SGHRS and CDR2 YFSETQ come from the germline V gene. CDR3 nucleotide sequence: TGCGCCAGCAGCTTGCTCCCGGGACAGAACTATGGCTACACCTTC. Protein: CASSLLPGQNYGYTF.

The chain couples TRBV27 to TRBJ1-1; 10 positions agree with TRBD1. This CDR3 is built from 15 residues. CDR1 is MNHEY, CDR2 SMNVEV, per germline (reference sequence). V shed 5 bases, J shed 3 bases, and the junction held 6 bases outside the gene matches. The CDR3 protein is CASSKTGGADTEAFF. In DNA, the CDR3 is TGTGCCAGCAGTAAGACAGGGGGCGCGGACACTGAAGCTTTCTTT.

The V gene is TRBV5-1, the J gene TRBJ2-5; 10 bases match TRBD2. Germline V CDR1 and CDR2: SGHRS, YFSETQ. This CDR3 region has 16 residues. The V segment lost 3 bases and the J segment 5 bases; nucleotides outside the gene matches: 10. CDR3 residues: CASSSRTSGSGETQYF. CDR3 coding DNA: TGCGCCAGCAGCTCGAGGACTAGCGGCTCGGGGGAGACCCAGTACTTC.

On this clone itself: Other DNA sequences in the same sample also yield this CDR3. The V gene is TRBV5-6, the J gene TRBJ2-7; 10 nucleotides line up with TRBD1. This CDR3 has 15 amino acids. From germline, CDR1 is SGHDT and CDR2 YYEEEE. The V and J ends lost 4 bases and 2 bases, in that order; junction bases with no gene match: 6. CDR3 nucleotides: TGTGCCAGCAGCCTCGGACAGGGGGGAGCCTACGAGCAGTACTTC. Residues: CASSLGQGGAYEQYF. The full variable domain, rest sourced from reference TRBV5-6 and TRBJ2-7, is DAGVTQSPTHLIKTRGQQVTLRCSPKSGHDTVSWYQQALGQGPQFIFQYYEEEERQRGNFPDRFSGHQFPNYSSELNVNALLLGDSALYLCASSLGQGGAYEQYFGPGTRLTVT.

The chain carries TRBV27 and TRBJ2-3, with a tentative D call TRBD2 (7 bases). The V end was cut by 7 bases, the J end by 3 bases, with 14 bases between. Germline CDR1 reads MNHEY; CDR2 reads SMNVEV (reference sequence). The CDR3 length is 14 residues. The CDR3 DNA reads as TGTGCCAGCATATCGGGGGGCAGTACAGATACGCAGTATTTT. Translation gives CASISGGSTDTQYF.

Note on this clone: The junction departs from germline at one end; a sequencing error may be responsible. This chain links TRBV27 with TRBJ1-1, with D perhaps TRBD1 (5 bases). Germline loops: CDR1 MNHEY, CDR2 SMNVEV (reference sequence). The CDR3 has 11 residues. The CDR3, as DNA: TGTGCCAGCAGAGGGGAGGGAAACACCCGGTTT. This sequence encodes CASRGEGNTRF.

This clone was picked up one time. The chain is built from TRBV25-1 and TRBJ2-5; TRBD2 agrees at 8 bases. The germline V gene has CDR1 MGHDK and CDR2 SYGVNS. J was trimmed by 5 bases and V by 2 bases; bases with no gene match: 10. The CDR3 is 16 amino acids. The CDR3 DNA reads TGTGCCAGCAGTGAAACGGGACTAGGTGTGGAGGAGACCCAGTACTTC. Its translation is CASSETGLGVEETQYF.

The V and J genes are TRBV5-1 and TRBJ1-4; 7 positions match TRBD1. This CDR3 contains 14 residues. Germline V gene lookup returns CDR1 SGHRS and CDR2 YFSETQ. Trimming took 0 bases from V and 8 from J; bases not matched to a gene: 4. The CDR3 DNA reads TGCGCCAGCAGCTTGGAGGGGGCGTTCGAAAAACTGTTTTTT. Residues: CASSLEGAFEKLFF.